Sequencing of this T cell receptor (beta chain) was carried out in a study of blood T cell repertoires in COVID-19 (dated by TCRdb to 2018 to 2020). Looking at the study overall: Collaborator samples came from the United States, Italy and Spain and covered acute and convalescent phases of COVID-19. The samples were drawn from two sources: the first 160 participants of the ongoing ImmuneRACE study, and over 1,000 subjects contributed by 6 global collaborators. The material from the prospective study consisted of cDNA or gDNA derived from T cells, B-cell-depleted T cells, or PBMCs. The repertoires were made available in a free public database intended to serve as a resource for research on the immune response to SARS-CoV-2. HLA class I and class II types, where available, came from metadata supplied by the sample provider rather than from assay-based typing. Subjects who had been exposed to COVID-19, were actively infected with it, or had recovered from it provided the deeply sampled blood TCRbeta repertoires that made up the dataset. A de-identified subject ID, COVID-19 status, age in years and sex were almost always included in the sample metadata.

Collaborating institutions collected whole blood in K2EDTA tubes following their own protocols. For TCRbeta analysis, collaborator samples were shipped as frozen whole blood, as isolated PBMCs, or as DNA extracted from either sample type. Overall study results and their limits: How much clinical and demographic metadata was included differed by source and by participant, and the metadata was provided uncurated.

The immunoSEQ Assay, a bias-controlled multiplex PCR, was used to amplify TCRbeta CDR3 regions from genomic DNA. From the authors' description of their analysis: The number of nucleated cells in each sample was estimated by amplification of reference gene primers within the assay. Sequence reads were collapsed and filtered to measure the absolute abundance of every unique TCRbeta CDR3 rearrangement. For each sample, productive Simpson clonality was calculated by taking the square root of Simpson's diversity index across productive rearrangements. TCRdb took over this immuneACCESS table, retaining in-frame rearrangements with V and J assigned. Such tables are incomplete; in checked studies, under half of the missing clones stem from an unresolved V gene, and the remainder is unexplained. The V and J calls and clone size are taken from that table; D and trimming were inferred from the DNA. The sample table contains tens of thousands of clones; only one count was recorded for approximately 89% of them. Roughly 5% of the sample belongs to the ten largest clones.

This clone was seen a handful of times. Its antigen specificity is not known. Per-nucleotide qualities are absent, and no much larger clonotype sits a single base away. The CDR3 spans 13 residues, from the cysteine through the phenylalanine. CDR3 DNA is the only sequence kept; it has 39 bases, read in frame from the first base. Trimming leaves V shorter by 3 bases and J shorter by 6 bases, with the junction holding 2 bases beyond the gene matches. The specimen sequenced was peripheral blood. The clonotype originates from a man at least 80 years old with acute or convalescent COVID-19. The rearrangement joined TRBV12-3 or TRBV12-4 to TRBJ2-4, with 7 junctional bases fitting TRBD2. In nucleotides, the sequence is TGTGCCAGCAGTTTCGCTAGCGGAAACATTCAGTACTTC. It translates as CASSFASGNIQYF.